The rows below give T cell receptor beta chains drawn from one sample of a study of blood T cells in healthy people across ages. TCRdb re-called the 5' RACE reads through MiXCR, storing one row per CDR3 protein. Here the sample spans over 450,000 distinct CDR3 sequences, more than 20% being singletons. These data were also reused for a study on T cells of mothers and their children.

The sequenced sample consisted of blood. The receptor set was obtained from a boy aged 10-17 years in good health. Each CDR3 is given with its conserved first and last residue. D genes are given only for firm matches. Rows give clone size only sometimes, using once, few, many, or a class for an expanded clone.

CASKGMGGYTF	TGTGCCAGTAAGGGGATGGGTGGCTACACCTTC	TRBJ1-2	.	TRBV7-6	.
CSASKATDTQYF	TGCAGTGCTAGTAAAGCAACAGATACGCAGTATTTT	TRBJ2-3	.	TRBV20-1	.
CASSPQVGNQETQYF	TGTGCCAGCTCACCACAGGTGGGAAACCAAGAGACCCAGTACTTC	TRBJ2-5	.	TRBV18	.
CASLNAGTSGTGELFF	TGTGCCAGCCTCAACGCCGGGACGAGCGGCACCGGGGAGCTGTTTTTT	TRBJ2-2	few	TRBV7-2	.
CSARNPGLATQETQYF	TGCAGTGCTAGGAACCCGGGACTAGCGACCCAAGAGACCCAGTACTTC	TRBJ2-5	.	TRBV20-1	TRBD2
CNARTSGRAGGGELFF	TGCAACGCTCGGACTAGCGGGAGGGCCGGCGGCGGGGAGCTGTTTTTT	TRBJ2-2	.	TRBV20-1	TRBD2
CSASKPGWNYEQYF	TGCAGTGCCTCTAAACCAGGGTGGAACTACGAGCAGTACTTC	TRBJ2-7	few	TRBV20-1	.
CASSVQAGDYNEQFF	TGTGCCAGCAGTGTACAAGCGGGGGATTACAATGAGCAGTTCTTC	TRBJ2-1	.	TRBV2	TRBD2
CTSSQVRRVEVEQYF	TGCACCAGCAGCCAAGTGCGCAGGGTTGAAGTCGAGCAGTACTTC	TRBJ2-7	few	TRBV4-1	.
CASNGAGTTYNEQFF	TGCGCCAGCAACGGTGCCGGGACTACCTACAATGAGCAGTTCTTC	TRBJ2-1	.	TRBV5-1	TRBD2
CAIRSDRDFYEQYF	TGTGCCATCAGGTCGGACAGGGATTTTTACGAGCAGTACTTC	TRBJ2-7	few	TRBV10-3	TRBD1
CSAREGDSGRAPYEQYF	TGCAGTGCTAGAGAGGGGGATAGCGGGAGGGCCCCCTACGAGCAGTACTTC	TRBJ2-7	.	TRBV20-1	TRBD2
CASSYSEDRDQETQYF	TGTGCCAGCAGTTACTCCGAGGACAGGGACCAAGAGACCCAGTACTTC	TRBJ2-5	.	TRBV6-2/TRBV6-3	TRBD1
CSARDRRSSSNYGYTF	TGCAGTGCTAGAGATCGACGCAGCTCGTCTAACTATGGCTACACCTTC	TRBJ1-2	few	TRBV20-1	.
CASSAFRGLGTDTQYF	TGTGCCAGCAGCGCCTTTCGAGGACTTGGGACAGATACGCAGTATTTT	TRBJ2-3	.	TRBV2	.
CASSGLAGSVTQYF	TGTGCCAGCTCGGGACTAGCGGGATCGGTGACCCAGTACTTC	TRBJ2-5	.	TRBV3-1	TRBD2
CARGQWARTVYGYTF	TGTGCCCGAGGACAGTGGGCTAGGACTGTGTATGGCTACACCTTC	TRBJ1-2	few	TRBV7-9	.